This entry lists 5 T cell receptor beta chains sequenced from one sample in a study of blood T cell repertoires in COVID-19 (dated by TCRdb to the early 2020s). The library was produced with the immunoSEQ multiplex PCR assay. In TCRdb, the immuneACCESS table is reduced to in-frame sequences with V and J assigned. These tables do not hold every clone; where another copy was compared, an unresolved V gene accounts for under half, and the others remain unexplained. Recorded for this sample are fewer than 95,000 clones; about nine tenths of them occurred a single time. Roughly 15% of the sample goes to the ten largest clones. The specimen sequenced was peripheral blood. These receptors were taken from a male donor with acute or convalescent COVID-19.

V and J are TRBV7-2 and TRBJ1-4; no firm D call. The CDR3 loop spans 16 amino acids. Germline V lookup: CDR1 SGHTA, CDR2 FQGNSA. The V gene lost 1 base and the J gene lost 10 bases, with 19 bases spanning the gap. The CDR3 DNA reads TGTGCCAGCAGCTTAGAAAGGGCCACCATGCGGGGAAAACTGTTTTTT. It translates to CASSLERATMRGKLFF. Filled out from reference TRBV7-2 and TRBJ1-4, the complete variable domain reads GAGVSQSPSNKVTEKGKDVELRCDPISGHTALYWYRQSLGQGLEFLIYFQGNSAPDKSGLPSDRFSAERTGGSVSTLTIQRTQQEDSAVYLCASSLERATMRGKLFFGSGTQLSVL.

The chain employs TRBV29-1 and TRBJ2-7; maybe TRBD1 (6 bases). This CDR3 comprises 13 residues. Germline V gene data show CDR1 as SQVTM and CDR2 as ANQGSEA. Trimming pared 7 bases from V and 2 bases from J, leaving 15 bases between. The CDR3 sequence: CSAPGRGPYEQYF. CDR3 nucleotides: TGCAGCGCCCCGGGCAGGGGACCCTACGAGCAGTACTTC.

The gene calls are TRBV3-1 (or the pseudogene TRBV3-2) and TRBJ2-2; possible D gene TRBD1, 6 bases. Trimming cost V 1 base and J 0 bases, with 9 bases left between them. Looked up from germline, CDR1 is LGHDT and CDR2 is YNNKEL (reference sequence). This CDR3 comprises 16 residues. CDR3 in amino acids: CASSQGTDANTGELFF. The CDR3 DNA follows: TGTGCCAGCAGCCAAGGGACAGACGCGAACACCGGGGAGCTGTTTTTT.

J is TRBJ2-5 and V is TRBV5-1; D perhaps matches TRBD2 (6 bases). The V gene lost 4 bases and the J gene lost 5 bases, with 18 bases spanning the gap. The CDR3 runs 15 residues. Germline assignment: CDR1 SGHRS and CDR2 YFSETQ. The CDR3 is CASSPTPLAWETQYF. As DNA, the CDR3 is TGCGCCAGCAGCCCCACACCCCTAGCGTGGGAGACCCAGTACTTC.

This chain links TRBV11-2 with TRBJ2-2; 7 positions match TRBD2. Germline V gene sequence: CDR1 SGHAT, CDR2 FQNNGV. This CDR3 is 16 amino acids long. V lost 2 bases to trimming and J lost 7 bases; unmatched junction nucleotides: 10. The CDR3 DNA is TGTGCCAGCAGCTTACGGGCGGGGGAGGGCGGCGGGGAGCTGTTTTTT. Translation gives CASSLRAGEGGGELFF. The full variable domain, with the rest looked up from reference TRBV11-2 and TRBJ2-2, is EAGVAQSPRYKIIEKRQSVAFWCNPISGHATLYWYQQILGQGPKLLIQFQNNGVVDDSQLPKDRFSAERLKGVDSTLKIQPAKLEDSAVYLCASSLRAGEGGGELFFGEGSRLTVL.